This TCR beta chain appears in the sequencing data of a study of blood T cell repertoires in COVID-19. The wider study: Sites in the United States, Italy and Spain provided acute and convalescent COVID-19 samples.

TCRdb keeps only in-frame clones here, not all; method: immunoSEQ multiplex PCR. In the table there are roughly 68,000 clones, 91% of which are singletons. The V gene end was trimmed by 0 bases and the J gene end by 2 bases; junction bases not matched to a gene: 6. Germline CDR1 LGHNA, CDR2 YNFKEQ. The CDR3 contains 18 residues. What was sequenced was peripheral blood. The sequence was collected from a man aged 35 to 55 with COVID-19, enrolled during active disease. This chain connects TRBV4-2 to TRBJ2-7; TRBD2 aligns across 14 bases. CDR3 bases: TGTGCCAGCAGCCAAGAGACTAGCGGGGGGGCACTAGCCTACGAGCAGTACTTC. Its protein is CASSQETSGGALAYEQYF.